This is a list of T cell receptor beta chains from one sample in a study of T-cell memory formation after mild COVID-19. MiXCR, applied by TCRdb to the 5' RACE reads, yields one record per CDR3 protein. The sample contains about 90,000 distinct CDR3 sequences, approximately 13% of which appear only once. The sample comprised PBMCs or a T cell subset sorted from them (not recorded which). Receptors originate from an adult woman who had mild COVID-19 (a few samples of this study predate the infection). Cell type and time point are not known. Each CDR3 is given with its conserved first and last residue. Each record gives: clone size, V gene, D gene, J gene, CDR3 protein, CDR3 DNA. The D gene is left open where the match is weak. Clone size is shown for a subset of rows, as once, few, many or a class of expanded clone.

NA	TRBV7-9	NA	TRBJ1-4	CASSSPPKSDPRF	TGTGCCAGCAGCTCCCCGCCCAAGTCGGATCCCAGGTTT
few	TRBV12-3/TRBV12-4	TRBD2	TRBJ2-7	CASSLVGEGAYEQYF	TGTGCCAGCAGCCTGGTGGGGGAGGGAGCCTACGAGCAGTACTTC
once	TRBV19	NA	TRBJ1-1	CASTRGRNTEAFF	TGTGCCAGTACCAGAGGAAGGAACACTGAAGCTTTCTTT
NA	TRBV5-8	TRBD1	TRBJ1-4	CASSLVPSGQYEKLFF	TGTGCCAGCAGCCTTGTCCCCTCGGGACAGTATGAAAAACTGTTTTTT
NA	TRBV9	NA	TRBJ2-1	CASSGRSYNEQFF	TGTGCCAGCAGCGGACGATCCTACAATGAGCAGTTCTTC
NA	TRBV4-1	TRBD1	TRBJ2-5	CASSQRTGGGETQYF	TGCGCCAGCAGCCAGCGGACAGGGGGCGGAGAGACCCAGTACTTC
many	TRBV7-6	NA	TRBJ2-5	CASSLASITVMETQYF	TGTGCCAGCAGCTTAGCGTCGATTACTGTGATGGAGACCCAGTACTTC
many	TRBV9	NA	TRBJ2-7	CASSPGSGGEQYF	TGTGCCAGCAGCCCTGGGAGCGGCGGGGAGCAGTACTTC
few	TRBV18	NA	TRBJ2-7	CASSPPGGTYEQYF	TGTGCCAGCTCACCCCCCGGCGGGACCTACGAGCAGTACTTC
NA	TRBV6-1	TRBD1	TRBJ2-1	CASSEGTGSSYNEQFF	TGTGCCAGCAGTGAGGGGACAGGGAGCTCCTACAATGAGCAGTTCTTC
many	TRBV12-3/TRBV12-4	TRBD2	TRBJ2-1	CASSPTSPSSYNNEQFF	TGTGCCAGCAGTCCGACTAGCCCGAGCTCCTACAATAATGAGCAGTTCTTC
few	TRBV7-3	NA	TRBJ1-2	CASSLNYGYTF	TGTGCCAGCAGCTTAAACTATGGCTACACCTTC
few	TRBV6-6	NA	TRBJ2-3	CASSYSIWGAKDTQYF	TGTGCCAGCAGTTACTCTATTTGGGGGGCCAAGGATACGCAGTATTTT
NA	TRBV12-3/TRBV12-4	NA	TRBJ1-4	CASSPVGGAREKLFF	TGTGCCAGCAGTCCGGTGGGGGGGGCGCGAGAAAAACTGTTTTTT
NA	TRBV20-1	NA	TRBJ2-7	CSASGLEGFAGEQYF	TGCAGTGCCAGTGGCCTTGAGGGGTTCGCTGGGGAGCAGTACTTC
NA	TRBV2	NA	TRBJ1-4	CAITVNQRGTNEKLFF	TGTGCCATCACAGTAAATCAGAGGGGGACTAATGAAAAACTGTTTTTT
NA	TRBV6-5	TRBD1	TRBJ2-6	CASSRIPGQVVAGANVLTF	TGTGCCAGCAGTCGTATCCCGGGACAGGTTGTAGCTGGGGCCAACGTCCTGACTTTC
NA	TRBV20-1	NA	TRBJ2-2	CSARDLGGKRDTGELFF	TGCAGTGCTAGAGATCTCGGCGGGAAAAGGGACACCGGGGAGCTGTTTTTT
NA	TRBV24-1	NA	TRBJ2-1	CATGNPYNEQFF	TGTGCCACCGGTAACCCATACAATGAGCAGTTCTTC
few	TRBV6-2/TRBV6-3	NA	TRBJ2-2	CASSPHGELFF	TGTGCCAGCAGTCCCCATGGGGAGCTGTTTTTT
NA	TRBV29-1	NA	TRBJ1-1	CSVEETGYMNTEAFF	TGCAGCGTTGAAGAAACAGGGTACATGAACACTGAAGCTTTCTTT
few	TRBV7-9	NA	TRBJ1-1	CASSKPAAAEAFF	TGTGCCAGCAGCAAACCCGCGGCCGCTGAAGCTTTCTTT
few	TRBV25-1	TRBD1	TRBJ1-5	CARKHGTGSTEGDQPQHF	TGTGCCAGAAAGCACGGGACAGGGAGTACAGAGGGTGATCAGCCCCAGCATTTT
few	TRBV7-6	NA	TRBJ2-5	CASRGGNSETQYF	TGTGCCAGCAGGGGTGGGAATTCAGAGACCCAGTACTTC
many	TRBV27	TRBD1	TRBJ1-5	CASRLTGTGGSQPQHF	TGTGCCAGCAGACTGACCGGGACAGGGGGATCACAGCCCCAGCATTTT
NA	TRBV13	NA	TRBJ2-1	CASSSGRDLSYNEQFF	TGTGCCAGCAGCTCCGGCCGGGATCTCTCCTACAATGAGCAGTTCTTC
NA	TRBV2	NA	TRBJ2-3	CASSGTRGGDTQYF	TGTGCCAGCAGTGGGACGAGGGGGGGAGATACGCAGTATTTT
few	TRBV10-3	TRBD2	TRBJ2-3	CAISDSGATSTDTQYF	TGTGCCATCAGCGATAGCGGGGCAACTAGCACAGATACGCAGTATTTT
NA	TRBV19	TRBD1	TRBJ1-5	CASKERDSTTGGPQHF	TGTGCCAGTAAGGAGAGGGACAGCACGACCGGTGGACCCCAGCATTTT
NA	TRBV7-9	NA	TRBJ2-3	CASSLFQGGADTQYF	TGTGCCAGCAGCTTATTTCAGGGCGGGGCAGATACGCAGTATTTT
NA	TRBV4-1	TRBD2	TRBJ2-3	CASSPGTSGTDTQYF	TGCGCCAGCAGCCCCGGGACTAGCGGCACAGATACGCAGTATTTT
NA	TRBV14	TRBD2	TRBJ2-1	CASSRGTSVYNEQFF	TGTGCCAGCAGCCGGGGGACTAGCGTGTACAATGAGCAGTTCTTC
NA	TRBV9	TRBD1	TRBJ2-3	CASSPGTVTTSTDTQYF	TGTGCCAGCAGCCCTGGGACAGTCACCACTAGCACAGATACGCAGTATTTT
NA	TRBV6-2/TRBV6-3	TRBD1	TRBJ1-6	CASRRAGTAIYNSPLHF	TGTGCCAGCAGACGCGCCGGGACAGCGATTTATAATTCACCCCTCCACTTT
NA	TRBV2	NA	TRBJ1-5	CASSWTALKPQHF	TGTGCCAGCAGTTGGACCGCACTAAAGCCCCAGCATTTT
NA	TRBV7-9	TRBD2	TRBJ2-3	CASSVSIATSTDTQCF	TGTGCCAGCAGCGTTTCCATAGCGACTAGCACAGATACGCAGTGTTTT
NA	TRBV7-2	NA	TRBJ2-1	CASSPNRYNEQFF	TGTGCCAGCAGCCCCAACCGCTACAATGAGCAGTTCTTC
few	TRBV7-9	NA	TRBJ2-2	CASSSGQGGTGELFF	TGTGCCAGCAGCTCCGGGCAGGGTGGGACCGGGGAGCTGTTTTTT
many	TRBV19	NA	TRBJ2-3	CASTPTGTDTQYF	TGTGCCAGTACCCCAACAGGGACAGATACGCAGTATTTT
few	TRBV7-9	TRBD2	TRBJ2-5	CASSPGLAGEETQYF	TGTGCCAGCAGCCCCGGGCTAGCGGGAGAAGAGACCCAGTACTTC
few	TRBV9	TRBD2	TRBJ2-1	CASSVAVSGSLNEQFF	TGTGCCAGCAGCGTAGCAGTAAGCGGGAGTTTGAATGAGCAGTTCTTC
NA	TRBV7-6	TRBD1	TRBJ1-1	CASSLGEGTVNTEAFF	TGTGCCAGCAGCCTGGGGGAAGGGACAGTAAACACTGAAGCTTTCTTT
NA	TRBV12-3/TRBV12-4	TRBD2	TRBJ2-7	CASSLAGGVYEQYF	TGTGCCAGCAGTTTAGCGGGAGGGGTCTACGAGCAGTACTTC
NA	TRBV20-1	TRBD1	TRBJ2-7	CSARERTGGEQYF	TGCAGTGCTAGGGAGAGGACAGGGGGCGAGCAGTACTTC
NA	TRBV4-3	NA	TRBJ2-2	CASSQSPIQNTGELFF	TGCGCCAGCAGCCAATCCCCCATTCAGAACACCGGGGAGCTGTTTTTT
NA	TRBV14	NA	TRBJ2-1	CASSLTHEQFF	TGTGCCAGCAGCTTAACCCATGAGCAGTTCTTC
NA	TRBV7-3	TRBD2	TRBJ2-2	CASSSGLGDTGELFF	TGTGCCAGCAGCTCCGGACTAGGCGACACCGGGGAGCTGTTTTTT
NA	TRBV4-1	NA	TRBJ2-7	CASSPRDTPNHEQYF	TGCGCCAGCAGCCCCCGGGACACTCCGAACCACGAGCAGTACTTC
few	TRBV15	NA	TRBJ1-2	CATSSGQTHNYGYTF	TGTGCCACCAGCAGCGGACAGACCCATAACTATGGCTACACCTTC
few	TRBV12-3/TRBV12-4	TRBD2	TRBJ2-1	CASSFGEGFYNEQFF	TGTGCCAGCAGTTTTGGGGAGGGGTTTTACAATGAGCAGTTCTTC
few	TRBV9	NA	TRBJ2-7	CASSVGDKYEQYF	TGTGCCAGCAGCGTAGGTGACAAATACGAGCAGTACTTC
NA	TRBV7-9	NA	TRBJ2-5	CAGSSRQPQETQYF	TGTGCCGGCAGCTCTCGACAGCCACAAGAGACCCAGTACTTC
NA	TRBV29-1	TRBD1	TRBJ2-7	CSVAGQGHSEQYF	TGCAGCGTTGCGGGACAGGGACACTCCGAGCAGTACTTC
few	TRBV9	TRBD2	TRBJ2-5	CASSTQAGGPLETQYF	TGTGCCAGCAGCACCCAAGCGGGAGGGCCTTTAGAGACCCAGTACTTC
few	TRBV9	NA	TRBJ2-7	CASSVVPGSYEQYF	TGTGCCAGCAGCGTAGTCCCGGGATCCTACGAGCAGTACTTC
many	TRBV7-9	NA	TRBJ2-7	CASSSSDSYEQYF	TGTGCCAGCAGCTCTAGCGACTCCTACGAGCAGTACTTC